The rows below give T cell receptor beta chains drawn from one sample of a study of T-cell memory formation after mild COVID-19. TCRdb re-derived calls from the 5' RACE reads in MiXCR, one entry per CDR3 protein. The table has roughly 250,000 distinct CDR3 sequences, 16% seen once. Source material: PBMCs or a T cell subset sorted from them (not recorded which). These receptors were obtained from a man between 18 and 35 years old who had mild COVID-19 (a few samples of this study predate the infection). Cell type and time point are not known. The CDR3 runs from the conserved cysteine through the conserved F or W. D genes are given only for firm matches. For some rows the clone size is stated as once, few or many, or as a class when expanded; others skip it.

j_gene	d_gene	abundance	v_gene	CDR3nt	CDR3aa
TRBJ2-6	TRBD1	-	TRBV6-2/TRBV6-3	TGTGCCAGCACCCGACAGGGGGGGGCCAACGTCCTGACTTTC	CASTRQGGANVLTF
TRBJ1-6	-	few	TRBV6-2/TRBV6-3	TGTGCCAGCAGCCGAACGGCCGGTTCGGTCCTCCACTTT	CASSRTAGSVLHF
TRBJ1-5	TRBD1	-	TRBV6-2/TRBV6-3	TGTGCCAGCAGTACCGGACAGGGGGCGAGCAATCAGCCCCAGCATTTT	CASSTGQGASNQPQHF
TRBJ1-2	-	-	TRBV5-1	TGCGCCAGCAGCAGGGACATCCTGTATGGCTACACCTTC	CASSRDILYGYTF
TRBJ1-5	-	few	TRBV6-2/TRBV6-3	TGTGCCAGCAGAATGGGAGGGAGCAATCAGCCCCAGCATTTT	CASRMGGSNQPQHF
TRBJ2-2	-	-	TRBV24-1	TGTGCCACCAGTGAAGCCCCCAGGGGGGAGCTGTTTTTT	CATSEAPRGELFF
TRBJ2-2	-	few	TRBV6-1	TGTGCCAGCAGTGAATTCGTGACCGGGGAGCTGTTTTTT	CASSEFVTGELFF
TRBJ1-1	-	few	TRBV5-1	TGCGCCAGCAGCTCGGACCCGGGCACTGAAGCTTTCTTT	CASSSDPGTEAFF
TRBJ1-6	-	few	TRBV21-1	TGTGCCAGCAGCAAAGAGGGGGGGGTGGATTCACCCCTCCACTTT	CASSKEGGVDSPLHF
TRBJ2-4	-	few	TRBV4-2	TGTGCCAGCAGCCAAGGACCCCAGGGACCTGACATTCAGTACTTC	CASSQGPQGPDIQYF
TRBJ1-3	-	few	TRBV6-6	TGTGCCAGCACCCGGGCAGGGCCCACTGGAAACACCATATATTTT	CASTRAGPTGNTIYF
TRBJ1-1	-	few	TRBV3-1	TGTGCCAGCAGCCAACATACACGGTCCGGCCAGGAAGCTTTCTTT	CASSQHTRSGQEAFF
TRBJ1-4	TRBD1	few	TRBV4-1	TGCGCCAGCAGCCAAGATACGGGACAGGGGGCTGAAAAACTGTTTTTT	CASSQDTGQGAEKLFF
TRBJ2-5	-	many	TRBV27	TGTGCCAGCAGGGGGGTGGCAGAGACCCAGTACTTC	CASRGVAETQYF
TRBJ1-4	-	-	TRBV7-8	TGTGCCAGCAGCTTAGCTGGGGGGGCTGGGGCTAATGAAAAACTGTTTTTT	CASSLAGGAGANEKLFF
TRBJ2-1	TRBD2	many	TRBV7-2	TGTGCCAGCAGGCGGGGGGGGTCCTACAATGAGCAGTTCTTC	CASRRGGSYNEQFF
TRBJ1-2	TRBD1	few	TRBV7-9	TGTGCCAGCAGCTTGTACGGGACAGGGGTTTATGGCTACACCTTC	CASSLYGTGVYGYTF
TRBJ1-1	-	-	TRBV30	TGTGCCTGGAGTGTTCAGGGGCGGAGGGCTGAAGCTTTCTTT	CAWSVQGRRAEAFF